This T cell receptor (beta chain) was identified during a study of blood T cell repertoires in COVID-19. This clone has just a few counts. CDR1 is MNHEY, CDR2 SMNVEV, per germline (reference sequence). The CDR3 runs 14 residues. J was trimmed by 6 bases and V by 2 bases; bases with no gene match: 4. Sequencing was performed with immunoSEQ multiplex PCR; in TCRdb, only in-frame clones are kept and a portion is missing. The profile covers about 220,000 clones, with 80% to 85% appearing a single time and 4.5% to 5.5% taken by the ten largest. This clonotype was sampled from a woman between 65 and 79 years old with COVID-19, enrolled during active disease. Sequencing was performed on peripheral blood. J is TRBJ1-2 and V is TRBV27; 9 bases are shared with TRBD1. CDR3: CASSLGGTGNGYTF. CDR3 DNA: TGTGCCAGCAGTTTAGGGGGGACAGGGAATGGCTACACCTTC.